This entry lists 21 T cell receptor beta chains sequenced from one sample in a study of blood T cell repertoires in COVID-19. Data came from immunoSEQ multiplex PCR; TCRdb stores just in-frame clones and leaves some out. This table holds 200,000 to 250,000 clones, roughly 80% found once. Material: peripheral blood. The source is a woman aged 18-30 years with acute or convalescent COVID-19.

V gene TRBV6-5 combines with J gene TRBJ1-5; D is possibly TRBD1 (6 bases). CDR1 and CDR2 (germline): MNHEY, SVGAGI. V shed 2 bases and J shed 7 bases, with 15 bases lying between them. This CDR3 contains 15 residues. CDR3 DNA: TGTGCCAGCAGTTACAGCGGGGGGCGGTTGCAGCCCCAGCATTTT. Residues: CASSYSGGRLQPQHF.

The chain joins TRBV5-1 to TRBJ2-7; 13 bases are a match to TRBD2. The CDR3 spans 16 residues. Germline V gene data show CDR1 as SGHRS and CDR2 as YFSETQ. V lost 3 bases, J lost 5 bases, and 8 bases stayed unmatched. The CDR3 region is CASSSIWTSGSDEQYF. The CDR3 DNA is TGCGCCAGCAGCTCCATCTGGACTAGCGGGAGTGACGAGCAGTACTTC.

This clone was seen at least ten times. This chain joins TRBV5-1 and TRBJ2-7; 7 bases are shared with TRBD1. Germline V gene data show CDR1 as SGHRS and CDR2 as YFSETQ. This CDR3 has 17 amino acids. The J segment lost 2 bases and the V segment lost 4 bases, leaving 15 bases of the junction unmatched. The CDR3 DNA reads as TGCGCCAGCAGCGAGACAGGGTCCGATAGCCCACCCTACGAGCAGTACTTC. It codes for CASSETGSDSPPYEQYF.

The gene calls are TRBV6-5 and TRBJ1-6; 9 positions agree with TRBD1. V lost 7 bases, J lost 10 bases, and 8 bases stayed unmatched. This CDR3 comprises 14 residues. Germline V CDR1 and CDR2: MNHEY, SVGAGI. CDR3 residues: CASTKGQGRSPLHF. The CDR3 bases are TGTGCCAGCACCAAGGGACAGGGACGGTCACCCCTCCACTTT.

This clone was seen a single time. The CDR3 here is CASSQDRTSNQPQHF. The DNA of the CDR3 is TGTGCCAGCAGCCAGGACAGAACAAGCAATCAGCCCCAGCATTTT. The chain has TRBV3-1 (or the pseudogene TRBV3-2) and TRBJ1-5; D is perhaps TRBD1 (6 bases). Germline values: CDR1 LGHDT, CDR2 YNNKEL (reference sequence). CDR3 length: 15 amino acids. The V end lost 3 bases, the J end lost 1 base, and 10 bases lay between the germline ends.

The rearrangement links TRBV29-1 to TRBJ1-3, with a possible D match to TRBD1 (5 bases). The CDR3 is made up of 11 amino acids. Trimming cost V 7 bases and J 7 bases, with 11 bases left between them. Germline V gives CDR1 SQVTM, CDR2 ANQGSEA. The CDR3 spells CSGQYGNTIYF. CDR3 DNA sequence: TGCAGCGGACAGTACGGGAACACCATATATTTT.

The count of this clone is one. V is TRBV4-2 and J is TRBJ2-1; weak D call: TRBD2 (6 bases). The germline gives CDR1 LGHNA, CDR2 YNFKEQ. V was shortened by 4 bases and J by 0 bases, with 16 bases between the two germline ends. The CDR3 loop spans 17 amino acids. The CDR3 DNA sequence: TGTGCCAGCAGCCGAGGGATTCTAGCGAACTCCTACAATGAGCAGTTCTTC. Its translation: CASSRGILANSYNEQFF.

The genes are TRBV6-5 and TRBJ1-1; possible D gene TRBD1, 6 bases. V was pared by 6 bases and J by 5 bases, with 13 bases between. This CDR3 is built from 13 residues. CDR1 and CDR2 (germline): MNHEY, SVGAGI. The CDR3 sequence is CASSHRVWTEAFF. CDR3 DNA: TGTGCCAGCAGCCACAGGGTATGGACTGAAGCTTTCTTT.

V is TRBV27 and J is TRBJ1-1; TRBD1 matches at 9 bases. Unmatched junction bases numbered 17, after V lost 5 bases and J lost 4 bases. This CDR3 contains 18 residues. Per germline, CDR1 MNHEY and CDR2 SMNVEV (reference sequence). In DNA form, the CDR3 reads TGTGCCAGCAGTCGTCGGGACAGGGTGGCTAAGGGTGGCACTGAAGCTTTCTTT. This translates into CASSRRDRVAKGGTEAFF.

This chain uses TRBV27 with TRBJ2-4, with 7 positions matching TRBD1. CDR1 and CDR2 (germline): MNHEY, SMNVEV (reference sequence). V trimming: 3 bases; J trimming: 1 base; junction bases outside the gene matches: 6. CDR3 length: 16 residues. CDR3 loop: CASSFLGGRAKNIQYF. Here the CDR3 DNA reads TGTGCCAGCAGTTTCTTAGGGGGCCGGGCCAAAAACATTCAGTACTTC.

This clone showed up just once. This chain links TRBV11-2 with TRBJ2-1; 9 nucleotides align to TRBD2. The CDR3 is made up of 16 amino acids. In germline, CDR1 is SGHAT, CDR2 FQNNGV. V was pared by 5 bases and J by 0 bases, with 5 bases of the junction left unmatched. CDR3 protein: CASSLAGGPSYNEQFF. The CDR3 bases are TGTGCCAGCAGCCTGGCGGGAGGGCCCTCCTACAATGAGCAGTTCTTC.

CDR3 sequence (DNA): TGTGCCAGCAGTTACTCGGGACTAGCGGTCAATGAGCAGTTCTTC. Encoded protein: CASSYSGLAVNEQFF. The chain couples TRBV6-5 to TRBJ2-1, with 11 bases fitting TRBD2. CDR1 is MNHEY, CDR2 SVGAGI, per germline. V lost 0 bases and J lost 6; bases outside the gene matches: 1. This CDR3 has 15 amino acids.

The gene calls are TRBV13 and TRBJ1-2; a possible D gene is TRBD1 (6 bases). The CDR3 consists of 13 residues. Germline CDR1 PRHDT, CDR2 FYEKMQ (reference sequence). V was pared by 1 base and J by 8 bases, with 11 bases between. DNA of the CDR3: TGTGCCAGCAGCTTAGTTCGGCAGGGGGGCTACACCTTC. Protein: CASSLVRQGGYTF.

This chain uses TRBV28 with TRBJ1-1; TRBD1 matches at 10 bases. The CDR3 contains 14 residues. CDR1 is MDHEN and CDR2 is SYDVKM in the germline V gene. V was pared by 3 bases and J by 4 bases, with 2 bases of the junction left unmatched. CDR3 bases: TGTGCCAGCAGTTTCGGACAGGGGGTCACTGAAGCTTTCTTT. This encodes CASSFGQGVTEAFF.

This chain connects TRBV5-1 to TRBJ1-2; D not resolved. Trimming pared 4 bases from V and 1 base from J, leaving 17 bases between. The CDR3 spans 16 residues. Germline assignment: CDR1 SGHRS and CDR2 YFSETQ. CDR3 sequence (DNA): TGCGCCAGCAGCACGAAGCCGGGGAGATATAACTATGGCTACACCTTC. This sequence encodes CASSTKPGRYNYGYTF.

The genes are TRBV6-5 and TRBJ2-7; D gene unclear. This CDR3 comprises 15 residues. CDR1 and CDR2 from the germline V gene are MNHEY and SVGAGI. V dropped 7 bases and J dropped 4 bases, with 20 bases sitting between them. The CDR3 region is CASTIGGSNLYEQYF. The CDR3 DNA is TGTGCCAGCACCATCGGCGGTAGTAACCTATACGAGCAGTACTTC.

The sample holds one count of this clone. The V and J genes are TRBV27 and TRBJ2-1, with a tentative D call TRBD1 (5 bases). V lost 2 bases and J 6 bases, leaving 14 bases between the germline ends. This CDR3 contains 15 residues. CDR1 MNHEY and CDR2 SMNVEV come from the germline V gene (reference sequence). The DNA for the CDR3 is TGTGCCAGCAGTTTAGTTGGCGGCAGGGCCAATGAGCAGTTCTTC. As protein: CASSLVGGRANEQFF.

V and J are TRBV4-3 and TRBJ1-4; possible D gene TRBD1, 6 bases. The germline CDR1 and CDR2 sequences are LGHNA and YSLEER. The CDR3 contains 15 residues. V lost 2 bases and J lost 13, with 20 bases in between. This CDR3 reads CASSQSSQGLARLFF. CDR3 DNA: TGCGCCAGCAGCCAATCTTCTCAGGGGTTGGCGCGACTGTTTTTT.

CDR3 sequence (DNA): TGTGCCTGGACCTCACAGGGGAGCACTGAAGCTTTCTTT. Protein product: CAWTSQGSTEAFF. The chain employs TRBV30 and TRBJ1-1; 7 bases map to TRBD1. The CDR3 is made up of 13 amino acids. CDR1 is GTSNPN and CDR2 is SVGIG in the germline V gene (reference sequence). After removal of 4 bases from V and 4 bases from J, the junction contained 6 bases not matched to a gene.

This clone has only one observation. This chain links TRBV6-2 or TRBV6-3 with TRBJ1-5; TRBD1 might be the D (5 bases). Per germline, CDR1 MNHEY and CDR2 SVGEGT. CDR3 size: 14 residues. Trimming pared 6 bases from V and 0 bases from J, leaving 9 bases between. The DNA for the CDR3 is TGTGCCAGCAGCGGACATATTAGCAATCAGCCCCAGCATTTT. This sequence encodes CASSGHISNQPQHF.

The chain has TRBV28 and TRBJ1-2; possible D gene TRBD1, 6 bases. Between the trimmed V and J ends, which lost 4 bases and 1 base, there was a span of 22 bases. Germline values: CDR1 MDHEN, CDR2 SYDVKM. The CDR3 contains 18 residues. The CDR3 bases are TGTGCCAGCAGTTGGGCAGGGGCCCCGGATTTGATTAACTATGGCTACACCTTC. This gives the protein CASSWAGAPDLINYGYTF.